What follows describes a single T cell receptor beta chain. This sample was taken from a study of control samples from healthy donors and cancer patients. The CDR3 sequence is 14 residues long. CDR1 SQVTM and CDR2 ANQGSEA come from the germline V gene. Losses at the gene ends were 7 bases for V and 0 bases for J; bases not matched to a gene: 5. Measured with immunoSEQ multiplex PCR; TCRdb has only the in-frame clones, and not every one. The sample carries fewer than 300,000 clones, almost 85% recorded once. The material sequenced was PBMCs. The rearrangement joins TRBV29-1 to TRBJ1-5, with 8 bases matching TRBD1. This sequence originates from a woman aged 55-70 years with lung cancer. The CDR3 DNA follows: TGCAGCGCCCGGACAGGGTATAGCAATCAGCCCCAGCATTTT. This translates into CSARTGYSNQPQHF.